The source of this T cell receptor (beta chain) is a study of blood T cell repertoires in COVID-19 (dated by TCRdb to the early 2020s). Background on the whole study: The collaborator samples originated in the United States, Italy and Spain and spanned the acute and convalescent phases of COVID-19. The prospective study material was composed of cDNA or gDNA derived from T cells, B-cell-depleted T cells, or PBMCs. Deeply sampled blood TCRbeta repertoires from subjects exposed to, actively infected with, or recovered from COVID-19 were included in the dataset. A freely available public database, intended as a resource for researchers studying the immune response to SARS-CoV-2, is where the repertoires were released. Samples came from the ongoing ImmuneRACE study (first 160 participants) plus 1,254 subjects from 6 global collaborators. Sample metadata almost always included a de-identified subject ID, COVID-19 status, age in years and sex. Where available, HLA class I and class II types were taken from metadata supplied by the sample provider and were not determined by assay-based typing.

On this clone itself: There is no known antigen for this receptor. One end of the junction is discordant with germline, which a read error may explain.

Counted from cysteine to phenylalanine, this CDR3 has 13 amino acids. The entry retains the CDR3 DNA only, 39 bases that are in frame from base 1. The germline V gene supplies CDR1 SGHNT and CDR2 YENEEA. TCRbeta CDR3 regions were amplified from genomic DNA by means of the immunoSEQ Assay, a bias-controlled multiplex PCR. In the source study's methods: The number of nucleated cells in each sample was estimated from the amplification of reference gene primers within the assay. To quantify the absolute abundance of each unique TCRbeta CDR3 rearrangement, sequence reads were collapsed and filtered. For each sample, productive Simpson clonality was calculated by taking the square root of Simpson's diversity index across productive rearrangements. The immuneACCESS repertoire file appears here via TCRdb, limited to in-frame rearrangements. These files lack a portion of the clones; in checked studies, under half of the deficit traces to unresolved V genes, and the cause of the others is not known. The DNA gave D and trimming, while V, J and clone size come from that table. Recorded for this sample are approximately 200,000 clones; approximately 87% of them occurred a single time. Jointly, the top ten make up 5.5% to 7.5% of the sample.

Another Seattle source contributed samples from volunteer blood donors who had recovered from COVID-19. Whole blood was collected in K2EDTA tubes by collaborating institutions according to the institutions' own protocols. For TCRbeta analysis, collaborators shipped samples in one of three forms: frozen whole blood, isolated PBMCs, or DNA extracted from either of those sample types. Overall study results and their limits: How much clinical and demographic metadata was included differed by source and by participant, and the metadata was provided uncurated.

Sequenced material: peripheral blood. The rearranged chain carries TRBV11-3 and TRBJ2-7; perhaps TRBD2 is the D gene, with 5 bases matching. This receptor was identified in a man in his sixties who had recovered from COVID-19. This receptor carries the CDR3 CASSLDSWAAGEF. Read as DNA, the sequence is TGTGCCAGCAGCTTAGATTCTTGGGCCGCCGGGGAATTC.